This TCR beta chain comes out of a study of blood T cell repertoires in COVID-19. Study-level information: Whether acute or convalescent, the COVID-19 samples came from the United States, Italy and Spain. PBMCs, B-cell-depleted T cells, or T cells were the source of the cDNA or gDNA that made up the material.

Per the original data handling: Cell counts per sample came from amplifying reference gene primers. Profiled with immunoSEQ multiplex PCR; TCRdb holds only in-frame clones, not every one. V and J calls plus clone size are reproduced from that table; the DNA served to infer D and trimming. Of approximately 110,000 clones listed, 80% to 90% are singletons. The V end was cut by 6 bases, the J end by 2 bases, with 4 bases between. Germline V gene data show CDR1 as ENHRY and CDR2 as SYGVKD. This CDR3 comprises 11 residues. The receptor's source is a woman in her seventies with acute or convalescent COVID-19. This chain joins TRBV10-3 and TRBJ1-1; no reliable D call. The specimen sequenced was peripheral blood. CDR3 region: CAIRQNTEAFF. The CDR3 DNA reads TGTGCCATCAGACAAAACACTGAAGCTTTCTTT.